This TCR beta chain was recorded in a study of blood T cell repertoires in COVID-19. Profiled with immunoSEQ multiplex PCR; TCRdb holds only in-frame clones, not every one. Of about 22,000 clones in the sample, about 90% are singletons; the top ten hold roughly 2.5%. CDR1 MNHEY and CDR2 SVGAGI come from the germline V gene. V lost 6 bases and J 4 bases, leaving 7 bases between the germline ends. The CDR3 covers 12 residues. The sequencing sample was made of peripheral blood. The rearrangement links TRBV6-5 to TRBJ1-3; TRBD1 is a possible D gene (5 bases). This sequence was found in a man between 65 and 85 years old with acute or convalescent COVID-19. DNA of the CDR3: TGTGCCAGCAGGAACAGGGGAAACACCATATATTTT. It yields the protein CASRNRGNTIYF.